The rows below give T cell receptor beta chains drawn from one sample of a study of T cells in Graves' hyperthyroidism and ophthalmopathy. TCRdb redid the calling of the multiplex PCR reads with MiXCR, one entry per CDR3 protein. The repertoire consists of a few hundred thousand distinct CDR3 sequences, with about 20% occurring once and the leading ten covering 45% to 50%. Sequencing input: blood. These TCRs come from a woman in her 70s with Graves' ophthalmopathy. Both conserved end residues are part of each CDR3. A D gene is named only where the DNA matches it firmly. The size of a clone is reported for some rows only, either as once, few or many, or as a class for expanded clones.

v_gene: TRBV3-1; abundance: NA; d_gene: NA; j_gene: TRBJ2-3; CDR3aa: CASSPVSTSTDTQYF; CDR3nt: TGTGCCAGCAGCCCCGTCTCGACTAGCACAGATACGCAGTATTTT
v_gene: TRBV11-2; abundance: many; d_gene: TRBD2; j_gene: TRBJ2-1; CDR3aa: CASSLAGREGLDEQFF; CDR3nt: TGTGCCAGCAGCTTAGCGGGGAGGGAGGGATTGGATGAGCAGTTCTTC
v_gene: TRBV7-9; abundance: NA; d_gene: NA; j_gene: TRBJ2-3; CDR3aa: CASGPFGTDTQYF; CDR3nt: TGTGCCAGCGGGCCTTTTGGCACAGATACGCAGTATTTT
v_gene: TRBV10-3; abundance: few; d_gene: NA; j_gene: TRBJ2-1; CDR3aa: CAISEGQLRHNEQFF; CDR3nt: TGTGCCATCAGTGAGGGACAGCTACGGCACAATGAGCAGTTCTTC
v_gene: TRBV20-1; abundance: few; d_gene: NA; j_gene: TRBJ1-2; CDR3aa: CSAKGPSLGYGYTF; CDR3nt: TGCAGTGCTAAAGGTCCCAGTTTGGGGTATGGCTACACCTTC
v_gene: TRBV11-2; abundance: NA; d_gene: NA; j_gene: TRBJ1-5; CDR3aa: CASSLALGQPQHF; CDR3nt: TGTGCCAGCAGCTTAGCGTTGGGTCAGCCCCAGCATTTT
v_gene: TRBV6-2/TRBV6-3; abundance: many; d_gene: TRBD2; j_gene: TRBJ2-1; CDR3aa: CASKGYLAGGPYNEQFF; CDR3nt: TGTGCCAGCAAGGGGTACTTAGCGGGAGGGCCTTACAATGAGCAGTTCTTC
v_gene: TRBV28; abundance: many; d_gene: TRBD2; j_gene: TRBJ2-7; CDR3aa: CASSLYGGRPYEQYF; CDR3nt: TGTGCCAGCAGTTTATATGGCGGGAGGCCCTACGAGCAGTACTTC
v_gene: TRBV6-2/TRBV6-3; abundance: NA; d_gene: NA; j_gene: TRBJ2-3; CDR3aa: CASTLLPGTRSDTQYF; CDR3nt: TGTGCCAGCACTCTACTTCCCGGGACAAGATCAGATACGCAGTATTTT
v_gene: TRBV12-3/TRBV12-4; abundance: few; d_gene: NA; j_gene: TRBJ2-1; CDR3aa: CASRSSVYNEQFF; CDR3nt: TGTGCCAGCAGGTCCAGCGTTTACAATGAGCAGTTCTTC
v_gene: TRBV7-9; abundance: NA; d_gene: NA; j_gene: TRBJ2-5; CDR3aa: CASSLGTARLGETQYF; CDR3nt: TGTGCCAGCAGCTTAGGAACAGCACGCCTAGGGGAGACCCAGTACTTC
v_gene: TRBV27; abundance: many; d_gene: TRBD1; j_gene: TRBJ1-2; CDR3aa: CASSLDRGGYGYTF; CDR3nt: TGTGCCAGCAGTTTAGACAGGGGCGGCTATGGCTACACCTTC
v_gene: TRBV7-3; abundance: many; d_gene: TRBD2; j_gene: TRBJ2-3; CDR3aa: CASSTSGVLTDTQYF; CDR3nt: TGTGCCAGCAGTACTAGCGGGGTTCTCACAGATACGCAGTATTTT
v_gene: TRBV27; abundance: NA; d_gene: TRBD2; j_gene: TRBJ2-5; CDR3aa: CASSLKGLAGVETQYF; CDR3nt: TGTGCCAGCAGTTTAAAGGGGCTAGCGGGAGTGGAGACCCAGTACTTC
v_gene: TRBV7-3; abundance: few; d_gene: NA; j_gene: TRBJ2-7; CDR3aa: CASSLARTSSYEQYF; CDR3nt: TGTGCCAGCAGCTTAGCGCGAACCTCCAGCTACGAGCAGTACTTC
v_gene: TRBV7-7; abundance: NA; d_gene: TRBD1; j_gene: TRBJ1-5; CDR3aa: CASSTGDNQPQHF; CDR3nt: TGTGCTAGCAGCACAGGGGACAATCAGCCCCAGCATTTT
v_gene: TRBV11-3; abundance: few; d_gene: NA; j_gene: TRBJ2-2; CDR3aa: CASSFTTRLLRTGELFF; CDR3nt: TGTGCCAGTAGTTTCACGACCCGTCTCCTGCGCACCGGGGAGCTGTTTTTT
v_gene: TRBV5-1; abundance: few; d_gene: TRBD1; j_gene: TRBJ1-2; CDR3aa: CASKTGEEYGYTF; CDR3nt: TGCGCCAGCAAGACAGGGGAGGAATATGGCTACACCTTC
v_gene: TRBV7-8; abundance: few; d_gene: NA; j_gene: TRBJ2-5; CDR3aa: CASSLRARTESGETQYF; CDR3nt: TGTGCCAGCAGCTTGAGGGCGAGGACAGAGAGTGGGGAGACCCAGTACTTC
v_gene: TRBV5-1; abundance: few; d_gene: TRBD2; j_gene: TRBJ2-3; CDR3aa: CASSVQRERLDTQYF; CDR3nt: TGCGCCAGCAGCGTGCAGCGGGAGCGGCTAGATACGCAGTATTTT
v_gene: TRBV10-3; abundance: NA; d_gene: NA; j_gene: TRBJ2-1; CDR3aa: CASHGASQTNSYNEQFF; CDR3nt: TGTGCCTCCCATGGGGCTAGCCAAACGAACTCCTACAATGAGCAGTTCTTC
v_gene: TRBV5-1; abundance: many; d_gene: TRBD1; j_gene: TRBJ1-1; CDR3aa: CASSQLQGEWTEAFF; CDR3nt: TGCGCCAGCAGCCAGCTACAGGGGGAGTGGACTGAAGCTTTCTTT
v_gene: TRBV14; abundance: few; d_gene: TRBD1; j_gene: TRBJ2-5; CDR3aa: CASSLTRTGEGTQYF; CDR3nt: TGTGCCAGCAGTCTCACCAGGACAGGGGAAGGGACCCAGTACTTC
v_gene: TRBV12-3/TRBV12-4; abundance: few; d_gene: NA; j_gene: TRBJ2-1; CDR3aa: CASSFILSNEQFF; CDR3nt: TGTGCCAGCAGTTTTATCCTAAGCAATGAGCAGTTCTTC
v_gene: TRBV2; abundance: many; d_gene: NA; j_gene: TRBJ1-1; CDR3aa: CASRPPRGNTEAFF; CDR3nt: TGTGCCAGCAGACCTCCTAGGGGAAACACTGAAGCTTTCTTT
v_gene: TRBV18; abundance: NA; d_gene: NA; j_gene: TRBJ1-2; CDR3aa: CASSPKIGGYGYTF; CDR3nt: TGTGCCAGCTCACCCAAAATTGGCGGCTATGGCTACACCTTC
v_gene: TRBV10-3; abundance: few; d_gene: NA; j_gene: TRBJ1-2; CDR3aa: CAISAVDVPFGGYTF; CDR3nt: TGTGCCATCAGTGCAGTGGACGTCCCATTCGGAGGCTACACCTTC
v_gene: TRBV19; abundance: once; d_gene: NA; j_gene: TRBJ1-4; CDR3aa: CASSRRGAEKLFF; CDR3nt: TGTGCCAGTAGTAGGAGGGGCGCGGAAAAACTGTTTTTT
v_gene: TRBV28; abundance: many; d_gene: TRBD2; j_gene: TRBJ2-5; CDR3aa: CASSFSSGGRETQYF; CDR3nt: TGTGCCAGCAGTTTCTCCTCGGGAGGGAGGGAGACCCAGTACTTC
v_gene: TRBV14; abundance: NA; d_gene: TRBD2; j_gene: TRBJ2-1; CDR3aa: CASSQKARTSSNEQFF; CDR3nt: TGTGCCAGCAGCCAAAAAGCCCGGACTAGTAGCAATGAGCAGTTCTTC
v_gene: TRBV10-3; abundance: few; d_gene: TRBD1; j_gene: TRBJ2-3; CDR3aa: CAVSGTGPRTDTQYF; CDR3nt: TGTGCCGTGTCCGGGACAGGGCCCCGCACAGATACGCAGTATTTT
v_gene: TRBV20-1; abundance: few; d_gene: NA; j_gene: TRBJ2-5; CDR3aa: CSAGGGGRGAETQYF; CDR3nt: TGCAGTGCTGGGGGCGGCGGGAGAGGGGCAGAGACCCAGTACTTC
v_gene: TRBV24-1; abundance: NA; d_gene: NA; j_gene: TRBJ2-1; CDR3aa: CATSDGVSSYNEQFF; CDR3nt: TGTGCCACCAGTGATGGAGTCAGCTCCTACAATGAGCAGTTCTTC
v_gene: TRBV5-1; abundance: NA; d_gene: NA; j_gene: TRBJ1-4; CDR3aa: CASSQPDRFPPQSKLFF; CDR3nt: TGCGCCAGCAGCCAACCGGACAGATTTCCACCCCAGAGCAAACTGTTTTTT
v_gene: TRBV12-3/TRBV12-4; abundance: many; d_gene: TRBD1; j_gene: TRBJ1-6; CDR3aa: CASRRQGSDNSPLHF; CDR3nt: TGTGCCAGCAGAAGACAGGGGTCCGATAATTCACCCCTCCACTTT
v_gene: TRBV30; abundance: NA; d_gene: NA; j_gene: TRBJ1-4; CDR3aa: CAWNPVRRFNEKLFF; CDR3nt: TGTGCCTGGAATCCTGTAAGACGGTTTAATGAAAAACTGTTTTTT
v_gene: TRBV18; abundance: many; d_gene: TRBD2; j_gene: TRBJ2-1; CDR3aa: CASSPFREGRNEQFF; CDR3nt: TGTGCCAGCTCACCATTTCGGGAGGGCCGTAATGAGCAGTTCTTC
v_gene: TRBV20-1; abundance: few; d_gene: TRBD2; j_gene: TRBJ2-2; CDR3aa: CSALMTSPGELFF; CDR3nt: TGCAGTGCTTTAATGACTAGCCCCGGGGAGCTGTTTTTT
v_gene: TRBV28; abundance: many; d_gene: NA; j_gene: TRBJ1-1; CDR3aa: CASSFRGRGTEAFF; CDR3nt: TGTGCCAGCAGTTTCCGGGGGAGGGGCACTGAAGCTTTCTTT
v_gene: TRBV7-2; abundance: few; d_gene: NA; j_gene: TRBJ1-2; CDR3aa: CASSLVVAGLGYGYTF; CDR3nt: TGTGCCAGCAGCTTAGTTGTCGCAGGGCTGGGCTATGGCTACACCTTC
v_gene: TRBV28; abundance: NA; d_gene: NA; j_gene: TRBJ2-1; CDR3aa: CASSPRGGVHNEQFF; CDR3nt: TGTGCCAGCAGCCCCAGAGGGGGAGTCCACAATGAGCAGTTCTTC
v_gene: TRBV3-1; abundance: few; d_gene: TRBD1; j_gene: TRBJ2-2; CDR3aa: CASSQTLQGTGELFF; CDR3nt: TGTGCCAGCAGCCAAACTTTACAGGGGACCGGGGAGCTGTTTTTT
v_gene: TRBV7-9; abundance: many; d_gene: TRBD1; j_gene: TRBJ1-3; CDR3aa: CASRATQGFAEGNTIYF; CDR3nt: TGTGCCAGCAGGGCCACACAGGGGTTCGCGGAGGGAAACACCATATATTTT
v_gene: TRBV20-1; abundance: NA; d_gene: TRBD2; j_gene: TRBJ2-7; CDR3aa: CSATQSPGTSGSEYEQYF; CDR3nt: TGCAGTGCAACTCAATCCCCCGGGACTAGCGGGAGTGAATACGAGCAGTACTTC
v_gene: TRBV3-1; abundance: NA; d_gene: NA; j_gene: TRBJ2-2; CDR3aa: CASSQEKAGMYTGELFF; CDR3nt: TGTGCCAGCAGCCAAGAGAAGGCGGGAATGTATACCGGGGAGCTGTTTTTT
v_gene: TRBV12-3/TRBV12-4; abundance: NA; d_gene: NA; j_gene: TRBJ2-7; CDR3aa: CASSSQGTTYEQYF; CDR3nt: TGTGCCAGCAGTTCACAGGGGACTACCTACGAGCAGTACTTC
v_gene: TRBV7-8; abundance: NA; d_gene: NA; j_gene: TRBJ1-1; CDR3aa: CASSLSGTSNTEAFF; CDR3nt: TGTGCCAGCAGCTTATCGGGGACTTCGAACACTGAAGCTTTCTTT
v_gene: TRBV5-1; abundance: many; d_gene: NA; j_gene: TRBJ2-2; CDR3aa: CASSFLRNTGELFF; CDR3nt: TGCGCCAGCAGCTTTCTCAGGAACACCGGGGAGCTGTTTTTT
v_gene: TRBV20-1; abundance: NA; d_gene: TRBD1; j_gene: TRBJ2-3; CDR3aa: CSAREGTGSTDTQYF; CDR3nt: TGCAGTGCTAGAGAGGGGACAGGGAGCACAGATACGCAGTATTTT
v_gene: TRBV7-2; abundance: few; d_gene: NA; j_gene: TRBJ2-7; CDR3aa: CASSSRVEQYF; CDR3nt: TGTGCCAGCAGCTCCCGGGTCGAGCAGTACTTC
v_gene: TRBV6-5; abundance: NA; d_gene: NA; j_gene: TRBJ1-4; CDR3aa: CASSYGISLFDEKLFF; CDR3nt: TGTGCCAGCAGTTACGGTATAAGTTTGTTTGATGAAAAACTGTTTTTT
v_gene: TRBV19; abundance: NA; d_gene: NA; j_gene: TRBJ1-5; CDR3aa: CASSIGSGEVRASNQPQHF; CDR3nt: TGTGCCAGTAGTATAGGTTCAGGAGAAGTAAGGGCGAGCAATCAGCCCCAGCATTTT
v_gene: TRBV5-1; abundance: NA; d_gene: TRBD1; j_gene: TRBJ1-1; CDR3aa: CASSLAGQGVWLNTEAFF; CDR3nt: TGCGCCAGCAGCTTAGCAGGACAGGGGGTGTGGTTGAACACTGAAGCTTTCTTT
v_gene: TRBV12-3/TRBV12-4; abundance: NA; d_gene: TRBD1; j_gene: TRBJ1-2; CDR3aa: CASSSSDRVQEIYGYTF; CDR3nt: TGTGCCAGCAGCTCCTCCGACAGGGTTCAAGAGATCTATGGCTACACCTTC
v_gene: TRBV20-1; abundance: few; d_gene: NA; j_gene: TRBJ2-1; CDR3aa: CSARTASGEQFF; CDR3nt: TGCAGTGCCCGGACAGCGTCAGGGGAGCAGTTCTTC
v_gene: TRBV28; abundance: many; d_gene: NA; j_gene: TRBJ2-1; CDR3aa: CASSPNRWGAVVGNEQFF; CDR3nt: TGTGCCAGCAGCCCAAACCGCTGGGGAGCGGTGGTGGGAAATGAGCAGTTCTTC
v_gene: TRBV18; abundance: NA; d_gene: NA; j_gene: TRBJ2-3; CDR3aa: CASSPPIGTDTQYF; CDR3nt: TGTGCCAGCTCACCACCGATTGGCACAGATACGCAGTATTTT
v_gene: TRBV5-1; abundance: few; d_gene: NA; j_gene: TRBJ2-6; CDR3aa: CASNHAGANVLTF; CDR3nt: TGCGCCAGCAATCATGCTGGGGCCAACGTCCTGACTTTC
v_gene: TRBV2; abundance: many; d_gene: TRBD2; j_gene: TRBJ2-2; CDR3aa: CASKEAGVGTGELFF; CDR3nt: TGTGCCAGCAAGGAAGCGGGAGTGGGAACCGGGGAGCTGTTTTTT
v_gene: TRBV9; abundance: NA; d_gene: TRBD1; j_gene: TRBJ2-2; CDR3aa: CASSGGQGSGELFF; CDR3nt: TGTGCCAGCAGCGGAGGACAGGGATCCGGGGAGCTGTTTTTT